These 11 T cell receptor beta chains were all obtained from the same sample, sequenced in a study of CD8+CD57+ T cells in acquired aplastic anemia. It was genomic DNA that served as the template for profiling TCR beta VDJ and CDR3. TCRdb ran MiXCR on the reads and lists one entry per CDR3 protein. The sample holds some 140,000 distinct CDR3 sequences, 41% seen once. Sequencing input: sorted CD4+, CD8+, or CD8+CD57+ T cells (not recorded which) from PBMCs. These receptors came from a human donor in good health, serving as a control.

This clonotype was seen at least ten times. The V call is TRBV4-2, the J call TRBJ2-1; possibly TRBD1 or TRBD2 for D (9 bases each). CDR1 is LGHNA, CDR2 YNFKEQ, per germline. The CDR3 has 16 residues. V was clipped by 6 bases and J by 6 bases, with 21 bases between them. The CDR3: CASSPGTGREGNEQFF. As DNA, the CDR3 is TGTGCCAGCAGTCCCGGGACAGGGCGGGAGGGCAATGAGCAGTTCTTC.

The chain employs TRBV2 and TRBJ1-4; 7 bases agree with TRBD1. The CDR3 is 14 residues long. The V and J ends lost 4 bases and 6 bases, in that order; junction bases with no gene match: 5. CDR1 is SNHLY and CDR2 is FYNNEI in the germline V gene. DNA for the CDR3: TGTGCCAGCAGTGGACAGGGCTTATATGAAAAACTGTTTTTT. Its translation is CASSGQGLYEKLFF.

About this clonotype: A much larger clonotype is one base distant, so this may be a read error. The rearrangement links TRBV2 to TRBJ2-5; a possible D gene is TRBD2 (5 bases). The CDR3 is made up of 15 amino acids. Trimming cost V 5 bases and J 4 bases, with 17 bases left between them. The V gene's germline CDR1 is SNHLY and CDR2 FYNNEI. The CDR3 is CASSFARRAGETQYF. The CDR3 bases are TGTGCCAGCAGTTTCGCACGACGGGCGGGAGAGACCCAGTACTTC.

This sequence joins TRBV28 and TRBJ1-1, with D perhaps matching TRBD1 (6 bases). Germline assignment: CDR1 MDHEN and CDR2 SYDVKM. V lost 2 bases and J lost 4, with 11 bases in between. This CDR3 has 14 amino acids. CDR3 in amino acids: CASSLGGTPTEAFF. The DNA of the CDR3 is TGTGCCAGCAGTTTAGGGGGGACACCCACTGAAGCTTTCTTT. The full variable domain, with the rest looked up from reference TRBV28 and TRBJ1-1, is DVKVTQSSRYLVKRTGEKVFLECVQDMDHENMFWYRQDPGLGLRLIYFSYDVKMKEKGDIPEGYSVSREKKERFSLILESASTNQTSMYLCASSLGGTPTEAFFGQGTRLTVV.

This clonotype was recorded at least ten times. The chain uses TRBV5-1 and TRBJ1-1; no reliable D call. CDR3 size: 14 residues. Germline lookup yields CDR1 SGHRS and CDR2 YFSETQ. Trimming took 0 bases from V and 3 from J, leaving 9 bases between them. The CDR3 protein is CASSLGPRDTEAFF. The CDR3 DNA sequence: TGCGCCAGCAGCTTGGGCCCGAGGGACACTGAAGCTTTCTTT.

The gene calls are TRBV7-3 and TRBJ2-1; D is perhaps TRBD1 (5 bases). The CDR3 spans 13 residues. Germline-derived CDR1 and CDR2 are SGHTA and FQGTGA. V shed 6 bases and J shed 6 bases, with 12 bases lying between them. The DNA for the CDR3 is TGTGCCAGCAGTTTGACAGTTTCCAATGAGCAGTTCTTC. Its translation is CASSLTVSNEQFF. The variable domain in full, completed from reference TRBV7-3 and TRBJ2-1, reads GAGVSQTPSNKVTEKGKYVELRCDPISGHTALYWYRQSLGQGPEFLIYFQGTGAADDSGLPNDRFFAVRPEGSVSTLKIQRTERGDSAVYLCASSLTVSNEQFFGPGTRLTVL.

With respect to this clonotype: At one end the junction does not follow the germline gene, possibly because of a read error. The J gene is TRBJ1-5, the V gene TRBV19; D ambiguous. CDR1 LNHDA and CDR2 SQIVND come from the germline V gene (reference sequence). The CDR3 runs to 14 residues. CDR3 in DNA: TGCGCCAGTAGTGGCAGCCTTAGCGATCAGCCCCAGCATTTT. Its protein is CASSGSLSDQPQHF.

V is TRBV5-5 and J is TRBJ1-1, with D possibly TRBD1 on 6 matching bases. Germline loops: CDR1 SGHKS, CDR2 YYEKEE (reference sequence). The CDR3 is 14 residues long. Between the trimmed V and J ends, which lost 1 base and 5 bases, there was a span of 12 bases. CDR3 DNA: TGTGCCAGCAGCTTGACAGGGACGAGAACTGAAGCTTTCTTT. Encoded protein: CASSLTGTRTEAFF.

This clonotype has at least ten counts. V gene TRBV7-9 combines with J gene TRBJ2-3; TRBD2 is a possible D gene (6 bases). Deletions cut 5 bases from V and 0 bases from J, with 15 bases between. The CDR3 runs 16 residues. CDR1 and CDR2 (germline): SEHNR, FQNEAQ (reference sequence). The CDR3 reads CASSLSGVGSTDTQYF. The CDR3 bases are TGTGCCAGCAGCCTTTCGGGGGTTGGTAGCACAGATACGCAGTATTTT.

This clonotype appeared many times. The chain recombines TRBV5-1 with TRBJ1-2, with unresolved D. The CDR3 totals 13 residues. In germline, CDR1 is SGHRS, CDR2 YFSETQ. V was cut by 4 bases and J by 8 bases, with 15 bases left in between. CDR3 sequence (DNA): TGCGCCAGCAGCCAACTGGGTTCTGAAGGCTACACCTTC. Residues: CASSQLGSEGYTF.

With regard to this clonotype: This likely comes from a read error, as the CDR3 has no conserved phenylalanine or tryptophan at its end. The V and J genes are TRBV19 and TRBJ1-2; 9 bases align to TRBD1. The CDR3 spans 14 residues. J gave up 5 bases and V 5 bases, and 6 bases lay outside the gene matches. Germline CDR1 and CDR2: LNHDA and SQIVND (reference sequence). CDR3 sequence: CASSPTGGGYGYTL. CDR3 nucleotides: TGTGCCAGTAGTCCGACAGGGGGGGGGTATGGCTACACCCTC.